A selection of T cell receptor beta chains follows, all from one sample in a study of T cells in narcolepsy. Some clones are missing from TCRdb's copy, which holds only in-frame ones; the method was immunoSEQ multiplex PCR. Of about 32,000 clones detected, over 70% appear once; the ten largest clones hold roughly 3.5%. Material for sequencing was memory (CD45RA-) CD4+ T cells from blood. The source is a human donor in good health. Both conserved end residues are part of each CDR3. The D gene is left open where the match is weak. Expanded clones get a size class; other rows say once, few or many, or leave the size out.

d_gene	j_gene	v_gene	abundance	CDR3aa	CDR3nt
-	TRBJ1-5	TRBV2	-	CASSESDEPQHF	TGTGCCAGCAGTGAGTCGGACGAGCCCCAGCATTTT
-	TRBJ1-2	TRBV5-4	-	CASSLDRDHGYTF	TGTGCCAGCAGCTTGGACAGGGACCATGGCTACACCTTC
-	TRBJ1-2	TRBV2	-	CATAGQLSNYGYTF	TGTGCCACCGCAGGACAGCTTTCTAACTATGGCTACACCTTC
TRBD2	TRBJ2-7	TRBV7-8	-	CASSLGFAREASYEQYF	TGTGCCAGCAGCTTAGGTTTCGCTCGGGAGGCCTCCTACGAGCAGTACTTC
TRBD1	TRBJ2-5	TRBV4-1	-	CASSLGDRVEETQYF	TGCGCCAGCAGCCTGGGGGACAGGGTAGAGGAGACCCAGTACTTC
TRBD1	TRBJ1-3	TRBV25-1	-	CASGTGGASGNTIYF	TGTGCCAGCGGGACAGGGGGCGCTTCTGGAAACACCATATATTTT
-	TRBJ2-1	TRBV6-5	-	CASSEQGSYNEQFF	TGTGCCAGCAGTGAACAAGGCTCCTACAATGAGCAGTTCTTC
-	TRBJ2-3	TRBV19	once	CASSTGGRGGKDTQYF	TGTGCCAGTAGTACAGGGGGCAGGGGGGGAAAAGATACGCAGTATTTT
-	TRBJ2-2	TRBV6-5	few	CASKTSDSYTGELFF	TGTGCCAGCAAGACTTCAGACTCGTACACCGGGGAGCTGTTTTTT
-	TRBJ2-7	TRBV28	-	CASRTPQGTYEQYF	TGTGCCAGCAGAACTCCACAGGGAACCTACGAGCAGTACTTC
-	TRBJ1-1	TRBV15	-	CATSKGSLNTEAFF	TGTGCCACCAGCAAGGGGAGCCTGAACACTGAAGCTTTCTTT
-	TRBJ1-2	TRBV6-6	-	CASSRAGNYGYTF	TGTGCCAGCTCCAGGGCGGGAAACTATGGCTACACCTTC
-	TRBJ1-2	TRBV7-2	-	CASSPTLTGSYTF	TGTGCCAGCAGCCCAACCCTTACGGGATCGTACACCTTC
TRBD1	TRBJ1-5	TRBV7-9	-	CASSSYPDRGKGNQPQHF	TGTGCCAGCAGCTCATACCCTGACAGGGGAAAAGGCAATCAGCCCCAGCATTTT
-	TRBJ2-2	TRBV2	few	CASREGVPGAGELFF	TGTGCCAGCAGGGAGGGGGTACCAGGGGCCGGGGAGCTGTTTTTT